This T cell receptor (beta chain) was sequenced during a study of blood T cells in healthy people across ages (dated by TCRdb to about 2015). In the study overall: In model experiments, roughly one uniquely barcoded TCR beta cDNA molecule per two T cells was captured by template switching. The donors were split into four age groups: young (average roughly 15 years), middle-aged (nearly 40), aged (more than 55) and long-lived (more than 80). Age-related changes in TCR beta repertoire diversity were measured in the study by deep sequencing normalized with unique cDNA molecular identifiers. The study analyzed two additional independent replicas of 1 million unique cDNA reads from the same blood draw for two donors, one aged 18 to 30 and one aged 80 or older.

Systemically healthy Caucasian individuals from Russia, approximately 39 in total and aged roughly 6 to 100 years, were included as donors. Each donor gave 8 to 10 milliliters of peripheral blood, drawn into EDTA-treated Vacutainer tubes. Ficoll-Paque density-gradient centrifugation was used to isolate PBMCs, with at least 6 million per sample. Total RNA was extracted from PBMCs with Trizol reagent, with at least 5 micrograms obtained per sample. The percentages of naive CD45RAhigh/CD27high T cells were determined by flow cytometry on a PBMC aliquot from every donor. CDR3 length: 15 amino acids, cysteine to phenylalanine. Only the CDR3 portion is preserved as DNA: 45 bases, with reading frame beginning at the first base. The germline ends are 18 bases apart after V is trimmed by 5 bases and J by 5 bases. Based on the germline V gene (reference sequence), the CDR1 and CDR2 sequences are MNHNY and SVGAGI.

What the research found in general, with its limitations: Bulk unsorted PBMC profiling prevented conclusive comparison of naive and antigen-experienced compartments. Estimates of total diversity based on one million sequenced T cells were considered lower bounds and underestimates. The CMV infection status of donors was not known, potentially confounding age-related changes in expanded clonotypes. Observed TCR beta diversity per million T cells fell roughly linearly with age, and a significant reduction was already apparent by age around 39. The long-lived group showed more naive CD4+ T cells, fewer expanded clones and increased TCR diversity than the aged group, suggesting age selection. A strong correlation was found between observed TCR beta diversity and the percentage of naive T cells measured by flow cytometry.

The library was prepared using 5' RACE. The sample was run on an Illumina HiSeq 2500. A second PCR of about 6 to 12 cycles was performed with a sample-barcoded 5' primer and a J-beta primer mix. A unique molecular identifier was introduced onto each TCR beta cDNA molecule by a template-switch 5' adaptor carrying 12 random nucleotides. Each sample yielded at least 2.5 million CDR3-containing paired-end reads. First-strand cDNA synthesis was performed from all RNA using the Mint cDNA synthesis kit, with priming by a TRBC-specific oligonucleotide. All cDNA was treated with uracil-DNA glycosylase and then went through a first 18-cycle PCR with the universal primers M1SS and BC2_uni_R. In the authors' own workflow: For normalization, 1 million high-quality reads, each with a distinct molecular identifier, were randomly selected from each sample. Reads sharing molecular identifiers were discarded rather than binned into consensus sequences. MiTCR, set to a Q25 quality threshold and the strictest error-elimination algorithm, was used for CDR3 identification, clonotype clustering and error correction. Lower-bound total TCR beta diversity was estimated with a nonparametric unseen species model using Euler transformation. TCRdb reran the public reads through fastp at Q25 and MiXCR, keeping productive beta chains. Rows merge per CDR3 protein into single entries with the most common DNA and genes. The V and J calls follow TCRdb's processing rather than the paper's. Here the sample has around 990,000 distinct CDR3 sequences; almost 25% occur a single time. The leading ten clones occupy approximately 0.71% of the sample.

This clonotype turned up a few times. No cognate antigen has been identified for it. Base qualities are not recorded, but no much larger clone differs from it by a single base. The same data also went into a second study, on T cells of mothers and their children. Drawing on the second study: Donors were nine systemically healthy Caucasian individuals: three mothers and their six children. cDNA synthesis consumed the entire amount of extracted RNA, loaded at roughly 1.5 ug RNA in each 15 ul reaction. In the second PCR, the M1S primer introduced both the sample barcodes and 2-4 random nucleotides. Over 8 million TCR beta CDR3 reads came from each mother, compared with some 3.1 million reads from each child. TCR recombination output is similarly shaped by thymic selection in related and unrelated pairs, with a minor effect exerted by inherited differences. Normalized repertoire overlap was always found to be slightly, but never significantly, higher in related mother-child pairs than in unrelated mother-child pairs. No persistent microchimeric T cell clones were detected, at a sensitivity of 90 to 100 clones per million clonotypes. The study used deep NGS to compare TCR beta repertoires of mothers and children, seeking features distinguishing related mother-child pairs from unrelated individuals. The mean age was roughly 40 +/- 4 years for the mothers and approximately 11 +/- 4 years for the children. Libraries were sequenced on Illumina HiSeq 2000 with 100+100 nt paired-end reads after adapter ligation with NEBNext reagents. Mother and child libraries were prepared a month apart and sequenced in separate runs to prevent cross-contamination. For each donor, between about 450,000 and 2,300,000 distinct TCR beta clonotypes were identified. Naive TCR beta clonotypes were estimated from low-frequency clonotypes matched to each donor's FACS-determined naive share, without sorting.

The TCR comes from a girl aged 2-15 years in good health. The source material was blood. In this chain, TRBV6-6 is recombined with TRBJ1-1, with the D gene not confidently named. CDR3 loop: CASSPHYSGGTEAFF. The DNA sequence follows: TGTGCCAGCAGTCCGCACTACTCGGGTGGGACTGAAGCTTTCTTT.